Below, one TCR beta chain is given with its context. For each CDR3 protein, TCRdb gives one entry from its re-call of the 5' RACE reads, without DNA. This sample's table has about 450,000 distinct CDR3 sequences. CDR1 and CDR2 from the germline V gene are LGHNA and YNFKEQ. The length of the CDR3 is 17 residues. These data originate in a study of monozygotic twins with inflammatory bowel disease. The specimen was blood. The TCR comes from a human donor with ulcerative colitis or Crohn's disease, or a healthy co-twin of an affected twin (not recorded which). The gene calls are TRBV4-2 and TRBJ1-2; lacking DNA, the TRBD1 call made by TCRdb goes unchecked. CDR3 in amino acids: CASSQDRYTGDGYGYTF.